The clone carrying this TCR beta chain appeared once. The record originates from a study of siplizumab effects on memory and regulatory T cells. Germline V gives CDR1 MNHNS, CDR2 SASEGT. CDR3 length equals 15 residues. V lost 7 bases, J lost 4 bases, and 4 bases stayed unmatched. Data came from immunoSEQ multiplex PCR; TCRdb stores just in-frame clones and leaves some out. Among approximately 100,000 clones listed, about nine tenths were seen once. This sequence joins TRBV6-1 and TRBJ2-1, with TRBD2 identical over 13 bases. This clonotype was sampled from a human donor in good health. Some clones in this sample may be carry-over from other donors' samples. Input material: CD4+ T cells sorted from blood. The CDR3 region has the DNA TGTGCCAGCACCGGACTAGCGGGAGCGTACAATGAGCAGTTCTTC. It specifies CASTGLAGAYNEQFF.